This is a list of T cell receptor beta chains from one sample in a study of T cell responses to AZD1222 COVID-19 vaccine. Repertoires were generated with immunoSEQ multiplex PCR, while TCRdb's copy carries only in-frame clones and drops some. The sample carries about 150,000 clones, roughly nine tenths recorded once. Source: peripheral blood, taken 28 days after the second dose of the MenACWY control vaccine. These receptors all come from an adult who received the MenACWY meningococcal vaccine as a control. Both conserved end residues are trimmed from each CDR3. Each record gives: clone size, J gene, V gene, CDR3 protein. Rows give clone size only sometimes, using once, few, many, or a class for an expanded clone.

.,TRBJ1-1,TRBV28,ASSQHGRMDTEAF
.,TRBJ2-1,TRBV19,ASSIGAEPAYNEQF
.,TRBJ1-1,TRBV18,ASSPGQQNTEAF
.,TRBJ1-1,TRBV7-8,ASSDRGFEAF
.,TRBJ1-5,TRBV19,ASSARGDNQPQH
.,TRBJ2-7,TRBV28,ASSLESYDYEQY
.,TRBJ1-6,TRBV30,AWSIDRTNSPLH
.,TRBJ2-1,TRBV6-2/TRBV6-3,ASSVGDNEQF
.,TRBJ1-5,TRBV2,ASTDRGEQPQH
.,TRBJ2-7,TRBV9,ASSDTGSYYSEQY
.,TRBJ2-2,TRBV6-5,ASSNGGFTGELF
.,TRBJ2-7,TRBV5-1,ASSLGPGTGLNEQY
.,TRBJ1-3,TRBV19,ASSIDAGSAGNTIY
.,TRBJ1-5,TRBV7-9,ASSLVSGQPQH
once,TRBJ1-5,TRBV10-1,ASSETLRGWYQPQH
.,TRBJ1-2,TRBV14,ASSLNNANYGYT
.,TRBJ1-5,TRBV5-8,ASSKTPSGVGGNQPQH
.,TRBJ2-1,TRBV6-4,ASSDSKTGLVNEQF
few,TRBJ2-2,TRBV19,ASSHQGSTGELF
.,TRBJ2-7,TRBV19,ASSLGLAGVANERPNYEQY
few,TRBJ2-5,TRBV24-1,ATSDLAVAGAKETQY
.,TRBJ1-2,TRBV5-5,ASSSPGRSGGGYT
.,TRBJ2-5,TRBV12-3/TRBV12-4,ASRTEEETQY
.,TRBJ2-1,TRBV6-1,ASSEALDEQF
.,TRBJ2-4,TRBV12-3/TRBV12-4,ASSSDSENIQY
.,TRBJ1-2,TRBV24-1,ATSDQGQGAGGYT
.,TRBJ1-3,TRBV5-1,ASSLYSGGFTGNTIY
.,TRBJ1-3,TRBV5-1,ASSPGDRDRVGNTIY
once,TRBJ2-3,TRBV4-3,ASSQARVGTDTQY
.,TRBJ2-7,TRBV15,ATSSGRSSYEQY
.,TRBJ1-2,TRBV19,ASSILAGGDSGYT
.,TRBJ2-1,TRBV2,ASSVGQAEQF
.,TRBJ2-5,TRBV12-3/TRBV12-4,ASSPPIGETQY
.,TRBJ2-3,TRBV2,ASRGPDTQY
.,TRBJ1-3,TRBV28,ASSLTGVRNTIY